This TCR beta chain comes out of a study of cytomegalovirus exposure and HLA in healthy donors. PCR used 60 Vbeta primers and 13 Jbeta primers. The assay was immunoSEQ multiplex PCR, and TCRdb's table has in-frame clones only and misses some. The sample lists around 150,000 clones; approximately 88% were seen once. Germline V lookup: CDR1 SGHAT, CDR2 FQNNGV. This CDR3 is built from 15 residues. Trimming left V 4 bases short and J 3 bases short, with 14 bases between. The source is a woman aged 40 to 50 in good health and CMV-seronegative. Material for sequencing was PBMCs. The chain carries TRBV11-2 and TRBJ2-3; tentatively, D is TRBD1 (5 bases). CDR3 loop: CASSSAPQGTDTQYF. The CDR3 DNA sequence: TGTGCCAGCAGCTCGGCCCCGCAGGGAACAGATACGCAGTATTTT.